This TCR beta chain was found in a study of blood T cell repertoires in COVID-19. Study-level background: The United States, Italy and Spain were the sources of the acute and convalescent COVID-19 samples.

Some clones are missing from TCRdb's copy, which holds only in-frame ones; the method was immunoSEQ multiplex PCR. Of approximately 74,000 clones detected, roughly three quarters appear once; the ten largest clones hold approximately 50%. A single count supports this clone. Trimming removed 2 bases from V and 3 bases from J, with 19 bases in between. Germline lookup yields CDR1 LGHDT and CDR2 YNNKEL (reference sequence). The CDR3 runs to 18 residues. The chain carries TRBV3-1 (or the pseudogene TRBV3-2) and TRBJ1-4; a weak D match, TRBD1 (5 bases). The source material was peripheral blood. The receptor was derived from a human donor in a cohort sampled during active COVID-19. CDR3 DNA sequence: TGTGCCAGCAGCCAATGGGGCGGTGAGGAGGGTGCTAATGAAAAACTGTTTTTT. It translates to CASSQWGGEEGANEKLFF.